This T cell receptor beta chain was profiled in a study of shared clonotypes between healthy human individuals (dated by TCRdb to 2020 to 2022). About the study as a whole: A couple of women and three men aged 18 to 49 years were included in the cohort. Libraries were prepared and TCR repertoires were sequenced by different laboratories using diverse techniques, in order to increase sequencing depth and limit assay-specific biases. The study deeply sequenced blood TCR repertoires of about 5 healthy adults to estimate repertoire size and the extent of clonotype sharing between individuals. For each donor, CD4 naive and CD4 memory were each run on three plates, CD8 naive on two plates, and CD8 memory on one plate. Each donor's leukapheresis produced roughly between roughly 0.85 and 10 billion PBMCs.

For the CD8 naive samples, CD45RO-negative cells were positively selected for CCR7, yielding a CD45RA+CCR7+ population from which TemRA cells were excluded. Healthy HIV-negative adults with no recently reported acute infections or vaccinations were included as donors. All donors were Caucasian adults living in Nashville, Tennessee, USA. Blood was obtained by leukapheresis, after which PBMCs were separated by Ficoll-Histopaque density gradient centrifugation and cryopreserved in liquid nitrogen vapor phase. Analytical flow cytometry was used to check the purity and quantity of each magnetically sorted T cell population. Genomic DNA was isolated from every sorted fraction and measured by UV absorbance on a Nanodrop 2000c. Note on this clone: What this receptor recognizes is not known. No much larger clone exists at a distance of one base, and base qualities are not known.

Study-wide conclusions, independent of this receptor: Sampling was limited to blood, and TCR repertoires in tissue likely differ from TCR repertoires in blood. Incomplete sequencing was indicated by rarefaction of sorted-subset datasets, despite the large sequencing depth. Sharing across a few donors was observed for around 5% of naive CD4, 3% to 4% of naive CD8, 2% to 2.5% of memory CD4, and about 0.4% of memory CD8 clonotypes. Clonotypes shared by all four sorted-subset donors showed higher generation probabilities than non-shared clonotypes. The genetic and exposure-history diversity represented was limited by the small number of donors. Based on pairwise subsampling, the degree of clonotype sharing among donors was expected to be affected by sequencing depth. Estimated clonotype richness was generally larger for naive than for memory subsets.

From its cysteine to its phenylalanine, the CDR3 spans 12 amino acids. Just CDR3 DNA is preserved here, 36 bases in frame from base 1. The junction shows trimming of 4 bases on V and 2 bases on J, plus 5 bases between the germline ends. The germline V gene supplies CDR1 MNHEY and CDR2 SVGAGI. Using the deep immunoSEQ assay, TCR CDR3 regions were amplified from genomic DNA by multiplex PCR. Extracted genomic DNA from each cell subset was spread evenly across all wells of several immunoSEQ 96-well plates, with each plate serving as a replicate. For sorted subsets, around 200 ng genomic DNA, equal to tens of thousands of T cell genomes, was loaded into each replicate PCR. Purified libraries were quantified with a Qubit 3.0 fluorometer, sized on a Bioanalyzer 2100, and re-quantified with the KAPA Library Quantification kit. Every immunoSEQ 96-well plate was sequenced on a dedicated single-read 150-cycle Illumina NextSeq 550 flow cell. The original pipeline was this. The immunoSEQ output contained only junctional sequences without quality scores, so filtering could not match that applied to full-length reads. To assign V/J genes and CDR3, sequences were annotated using PyIR, a Python wrapper for IgBLAST v1.9, with IMGT germline references. Any read was removed if the V/J assignment was weak (E-value above 1e-6), the CDR3 was missing, or the read contained stop codons, out-of-frame junctions, or ambiguous translated residues. A V3J clonotype was defined by an identical inferred V gene, J gene, and CDR3 amino acid sequence. The percentage overlap between two repertoires was calculated by dividing the number of shared unique clonotypes by the size of the smaller repertoire. Richness of each repertoire was evaluated using RTK rarefaction, the Chao1 estimator, and Recon v2.1 estimates of unobserved clonotypes. OLGA was used to compute generation probabilities for all TCRbeta clonotypes that the gDNA method yielded from a handful of donors. As stored in TCRdb, this immuneACCESS dataset retains in-frame rearrangements with V and J assigned. A fraction of the clones does not appear; measured against another copy, unresolved V genes explain less than half of the discrepancy, and the remainder lacks a known reason. V and J calls and clone size come straight from that table; D and trimming were deduced from the DNA. Counted in this sample were some 2.1 million clones; about 95% of them appeared once. The ten largest make up roughly 1% of the sample.

The chain is assembled from TRBV6-5 and TRBJ1-2; the D segment cannot be called with confidence. This receptor was taken from a man aged 18 to 35 in good health. What was sequenced was naive CD8+ T cells sorted from blood. Taken with the paper, the label for cell subset or site translates to: CD45RA+CCR7+. The DNA sequence is TGTGCCAGCAGTTCCGGAAACTATGGCTACACCTTC. Its amino acids are CASSSGNYGYTF.